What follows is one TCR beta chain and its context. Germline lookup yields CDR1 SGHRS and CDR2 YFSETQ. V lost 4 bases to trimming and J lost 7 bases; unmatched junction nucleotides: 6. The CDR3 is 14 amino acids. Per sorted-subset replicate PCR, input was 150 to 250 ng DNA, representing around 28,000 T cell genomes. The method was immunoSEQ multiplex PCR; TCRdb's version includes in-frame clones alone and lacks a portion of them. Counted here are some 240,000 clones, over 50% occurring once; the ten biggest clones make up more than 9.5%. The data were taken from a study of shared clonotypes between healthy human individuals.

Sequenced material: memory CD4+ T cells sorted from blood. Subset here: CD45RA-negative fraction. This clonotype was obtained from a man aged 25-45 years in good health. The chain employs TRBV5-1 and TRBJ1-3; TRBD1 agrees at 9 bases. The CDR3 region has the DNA TGCGCCAGCAGCCGGGGACAGGGTCGGAACACCATATATTTT. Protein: CASSRGQGRNTIYF. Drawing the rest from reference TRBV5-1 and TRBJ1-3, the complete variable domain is KAGVTQTPRYLIKTRGQQVTLSCSPISGHRSVSWYQQTPGQGLQFLFEYFSETQRNKGNFPGRFSGRQFSNSRSEMNVSTLELGDSALYLCASSRGQGRNTIYFGEGSWLTVV.